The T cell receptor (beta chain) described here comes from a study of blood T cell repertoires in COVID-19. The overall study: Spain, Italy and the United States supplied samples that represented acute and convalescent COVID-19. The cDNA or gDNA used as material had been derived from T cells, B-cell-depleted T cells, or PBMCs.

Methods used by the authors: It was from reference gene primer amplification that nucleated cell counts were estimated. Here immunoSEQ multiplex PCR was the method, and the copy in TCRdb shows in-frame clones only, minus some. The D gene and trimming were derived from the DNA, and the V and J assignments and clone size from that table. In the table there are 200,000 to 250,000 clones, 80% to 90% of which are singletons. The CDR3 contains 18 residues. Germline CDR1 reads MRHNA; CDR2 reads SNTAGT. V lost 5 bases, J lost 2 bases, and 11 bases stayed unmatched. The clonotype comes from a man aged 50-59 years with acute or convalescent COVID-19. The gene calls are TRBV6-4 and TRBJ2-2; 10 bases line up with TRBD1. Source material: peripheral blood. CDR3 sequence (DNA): TGTGCCAGCAGTTTGAGTCCCGGGACAGGGGTAAACACCGGGGAGCTGTTTTTT. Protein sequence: CASSLSPGTGVNTGELFF.